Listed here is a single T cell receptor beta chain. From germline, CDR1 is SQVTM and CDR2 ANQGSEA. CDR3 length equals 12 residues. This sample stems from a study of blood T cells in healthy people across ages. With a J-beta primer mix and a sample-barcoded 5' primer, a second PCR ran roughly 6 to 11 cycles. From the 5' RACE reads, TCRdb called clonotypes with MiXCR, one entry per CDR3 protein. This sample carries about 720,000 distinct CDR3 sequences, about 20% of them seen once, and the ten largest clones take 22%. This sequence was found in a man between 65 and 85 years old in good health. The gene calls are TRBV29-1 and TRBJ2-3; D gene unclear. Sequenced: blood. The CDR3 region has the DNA TGCGGCGCCCATTACTCGAAAGATACGCAGTATTTT. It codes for CGAHYSKDTQYF.